Listed below are T cell receptor beta chains from one sample, sequenced in a study of beta chain features in type 1 diabetes. The assay was immunoSEQ multiplex PCR, and TCRdb's table has in-frame clones only and misses some. The repertoire holds 310,000 or so clones, with less than 9.5% as singletons. The specimen was central memory CD4+ T cells from blood. These receptors were collected from a young woman in good health. Both conserved end residues are part of each CDR3. The D gene is left open where the match is weak. The size entry is marked missing in some rows and otherwise reads once, few, many or a size class.

TRBJ2-5,-,many,15,TRBV11-2,TGTGCCAGCAGCAAGGGACGGAGAAACCAAGAGACCCAGTACTTC,CASSKGRRNQETQYF
TRBJ2-7,-,few,15,TRBV5-4,TGTGCCAGCAGCCCAGGGGACGCGGGCCGGGACGAGCAGTACTTC,CASSPGDAGRDEQYF
TRBJ1-5,-,-,14,TRBV6-5,TGTGCCAGCAGCCTCAGCGGAAACAATCAGCCCCAGCATTTT,CASSLSGNNQPQHF
TRBJ2-3,-,many,14,TRBV28,TGTGCCAGCAGTTTAGGCAGGGCCACAGATACGCAGTATTTT,CASSLGRATDTQYF
TRBJ2-3,TRBD2,few,14,TRBV29-1,TGCAGCGTTAGACTAGCGGGAGGGGCAGATACGCAGTATTTT,CSVRLAGGADTQYF
TRBJ2-2,-,few,13,TRBV28,TGTGCCAGCAGTTCGAGGAACACCGGGGAGCTGTTTTTT,CASSSRNTGELFF
TRBJ2-1,-,few,15,TRBV29-1,TGCAGCGTCCTGCCAGGCCCCAGCTCCTACAATGAGCAGTTCTTC,CSVLPGPSSYNEQFF
TRBJ2-7,TRBD2,-,13,TRBV6-5,TGTGCCAGCAGAGGGACTAGCGGTTACGAGCAGTACTTC,CASRGTSGYEQYF
TRBJ1-1,TRBD1,many,16,TRBV7-9,TGTGCCAGCAGCTATAAGAGGACAGGGGGTGACACTGAAGCTTTCTTT,CASSYKRTGGDTEAFF
TRBJ2-2,-,many,15,TRBV9,TGTGCCAGCAGCGTAGAGCCCGGGAGAACCGGGGAGCTGTTTTTT,CASSVEPGRTGELFF
TRBJ2-1,TRBD2,few,14,TRBV15,TGTGCCACCAGCAGACTAGCGGGAGAAAATGAGCAGTTCTTC,CATSRLAGENEQFF
TRBJ1-3,-,-,15,TRBV9,TGTGCCAGCAGCGTAGTCGGGGGCTCTGGAAACACCATATATTTT,CASSVVGGSGNTIYF
TRBJ2-7,-,few,14,TRBV2,TGTGCCAGCAGTGTCGGCAGGGGAGGTTACGAGCAGTACTTC,CASSVGRGGYEQYF
TRBJ1-4,TRBD1,many,15,TRBV7-9,TGTGCCAGCAGCCCCGGGACAGGGGCCGCCGGAAAACTGTTTTTT,CASSPGTGAAGKLFF
TRBJ2-1,-,many,11,TRBV10-3,TGTGCCATCAGTGGCCAGAATGAGCAGTTCTTC,CAISGQNEQFF
TRBJ1-1,TRBD1,-,16,TRBV7-2,TGTGCCAGCAGCTGGGGACAGGGTGTATGGGACACTGAAGCTTTCTTT,CASSWGQGVWDTEAFF
TRBJ2-7,-,-,15,TRBV4-3,TGCGCCAGCAGCCGAGGTTACGAAAGCTCCTACGAGCAGTACTTC,CASSRGYESSYEQYF
TRBJ2-1,TRBD2,-,15,TRBV11-2,TGTGCCAGCAGCATCGGGGGGAGTGGCTCTAATGAGCAGTTCTTC,CASSIGGSGSNEQFF
TRBJ2-3,-,-,13,TRBV29-1,TGCAGCGTTGACAGGGGTATGTCAGATACGCAGTATTTT,CSVDRGMSDTQYF
TRBJ1-2,-,-,15,TRBV7-2,TGTGCCAGTATAGAACCCCCGGGGGCTACCTATGGCTACACCTTC,CASIEPPGATYGYTF
TRBJ2-3,-,many,15,TRBV4-3,TGCGCCAGCAGCCAAGCTTGGAAGTACACAGATACGCAGTATTTT,CASSQAWKYTDTQYF
TRBJ2-1,-,-,15,TRBV4-3,TGCGCCAGCAGCCAAGATACCTGGACTAACAATGAGCAGTTCTTC,CASSQDTWTNNEQFF
TRBJ2-3,-,-,17,TRBV15,TGTGCCACCAGCAGAGATCGTGGAGCCCGAATTCAGGATACGCAGTATTTT,CATSRDRGARIQDTQYF
TRBJ2-1,TRBD1,-,17,TRBV11-2,TGTGCCAGCAGCCCCCTCCAGCGGACAGGGTTAATCAATGAGCAGTTCTTC,CASSPLQRTGLINEQFF
TRBJ2-1,-,few,12,TRBV5-1,TGCGCCAGCAGCTTTCCCGTAGGTGAGCAGTTCTTC,CASSFPVGEQFF
TRBJ2-7,-,few,14,TRBV7-2,TGTGCCAGCAGCTTGGGCGATCCGAACTCCGAGCAGTACTTC,CASSLGDPNSEQYF
TRBJ2-5,TRBD2,many,14,TRBV7-3,TGTGCCAGCAGCCCAAATGGCGGGAGCGGGACCCAGTACTTC,CASSPNGGSGTQYF
TRBJ2-5,-,-,14,TRBV5-1,TGCGCCAGCAGCCAACTGGCGGACCAAGAGACCCAGTACTTC,CASSQLADQETQYF
TRBJ2-2,-,few,13,TRBV29-1,TGCAGCGGTGGGGCTAGCTCTACCGGGGAGCTGTTTTTT,CSGGASSTGELFF
TRBJ2-5,-,few,16,TRBV4-1,TGCGCCAGCAGCCAAGATGATCCGGGAGAACAAGAGACCCAGTACTTC,CASSQDDPGEQETQYF
TRBJ2-5,TRBD1,once,16,TRBV28,TGTGCCAGCAGTTTCGGACAGGGGGCGGTTGAAGAGACCCAGTACTTC,CASSFGQGAVEETQYF
TRBJ2-1,TRBD2,few,15,TRBV27,TGTGCCAGCAGTTTTTCTCTAGCGGGAGTGAGTGAGCAGTTCTTC,CASSFSLAGVSEQFF
TRBJ2-1,-,-,13,TRBV2,TGTGCCAGCAGTGTAGGACCCTACAATGAGCAGTTCTTC,CASSVGPYNEQFF
TRBJ2-1,-,many,16,TRBV18,TGTGCCAGCTCACCACGGGACGCCAAAACCTACAATGAGCAGTTCTTC,CASSPRDAKTYNEQFF
TRBJ2-7,TRBD2,-,13,TRBV5-1,TGCGCCAGCAGCCCCGGGACTACCTACGAGCAGTACTTC,CASSPGTTYEQYF
TRBJ1-3,TRBD1,-,16,TRBV5-1,TGCGCCAGCAGCTGGAAGGGACAGGAAACTGGAAACACCATATATTTT,CASSWKGQETGNTIYF
TRBJ1-4,TRBD1,-,14,TRBV18,TGTGCCAGCTCACCAGACAGGGTAGGAGGAAAACTGTTTTTT,CASSPDRVGGKLFF
TRBJ2-3,-,many,15,TRBV6-6,TGTGCCAGCAGCCCCCGGGACACCGGCACAGATACGCAGTATTTT,CASSPRDTGTDTQYF
TRBJ2-7,-,-,14,TRBV25-1,TGTGCCAGCAGTCCTCGACAGGACTCCTACGAGCAGTACTTC,CASSPRQDSYEQYF
TRBJ2-2,-,few,16,TRBV5-4,TGTGCCAGCAGCTTCGGACTCCTGGGGGACACCGGGGAGCTGTTTTTT,CASSFGLLGDTGELFF
TRBJ2-5,TRBD2,few,15,TRBV5-4,TGTGCCAGCAGCTTACCCGGACTAGCGGGGGAGACCCAGTACTTC,CASSLPGLAGETQYF
TRBJ2-3,TRBD2,-,15,TRBV6-6,TGTGCCAGCAGTAGGACTAGCGAGGGCACAGATACGCAGTATTTT,CASSRTSEGTDTQYF
TRBJ2-6,-,-,15,TRBV6-1,TGTGCCAGCTCCCCACAGGGCTCTGGGGCCAACGTCCTGACTTTC,CASSPQGSGANVLTF
TRBJ1-2,TRBD1,-,18,TRBV18,TGTGCCAGCTCACCAACGGCAGGGGGCCCGCGTTTCGACTATGGCTACACCTTC,CASSPTAGGPRFDYGYTF
TRBJ1-1,-,-,13,TRBV5-1,TGCGCCAGCAGCCCTGGACAGAACACTGAAGCTTTCTTT,CASSPGQNTEAFF
TRBJ1-2,-,many,13,TRBV6-6,TGTGCCAGCACCTCGCCAGGACCCTATGGCTACACCTTC,CASTSPGPYGYTF
TRBJ1-5,TRBD1,-,13,TRBV28,TGTGCCAGCCGGACAGGGGATGGTCAGCCCCAGCATTTT,CASRTGDGQPQHF
TRBJ1-2,-,few,15,TRBV6-5,TGTGCCAGCAGGTCGACCGGGGGGGGCCTCTATGGCTACACCTTC,CASRSTGGGLYGYTF
TRBJ1-1,-,few,11,TRBV7-9,TGTGCCAGCAGCTTACGTACTGAAGCTTTCTTT,CASSLRTEAFF
TRBJ1-1,-,-,11,TRBV29-1,TGCAGCGTTGCAATCTACGACGAAGCTTTCTTT,CSVAIYDEAFF
TRBJ2-7,TRBD2,-,14,TRBV6-6,TGTGCCAGCAAAAAACTAGCGGAGGCCTACGAGCAGTACTTC,CASKKLAEAYEQYF
TRBJ1-2,-,few,14,TRBV5-1,TGCGCCAGCAGCTTGGCCGGGGTAAACTATGGCTACACCTTC,CASSLAGVNYGYTF
TRBJ1-5,-,-,14,TRBV6-6,TGTGCCAGCAGCCTCGAGCAGGGGACTCAGCCCCAGCATTTT,CASSLEQGTQPQHF
TRBJ2-1,TRBD1,many,17,TRBV28,TGTGCCAGCAGGTTACCAGCCGGGACAGGGATGTACAATGAGCAGTTCTTC,CASRLPAGTGMYNEQFF